This T cell receptor (beta chain) was found in a study of OX40 agonist ivuxolimab in advanced cancers. In the study overall: Across the patients, intravenous ivuxolimab was delivered every 2 weeks at 0.01 to 10 mg/kg. Three patients got partial responses; one had hepatocellular carcinoma and two had cutaneous melanoma. Whole-study results and caveats: Normalized T-cell clonal expansion was also low in some nonresponders.

The data were produced by immunoSEQ multiplex PCR, yet TCRdb's version contains in-frame clones alone and is incomplete. The data show about 58,000 clones, around 79% seen once. Enrollment shut out patients with autoimmune disease history or systemic immunosuppression. Looked up from germline, CDR1 is LNHDA and CDR2 is SQIVND (reference sequence). V lost 1 base and J lost 5, with 8 bases in between. The CDR3 has 13 amino acids. About this clone: The target antigen is unknown.

This receptor was taken from an adult with an advanced solid tumor such as melanoma, head and neck, liver or kidney cancer. The sample was CD4+ or CD8+ T cells sorted from blood, taken in a trial of the OX40 agonist ivuxolimab. This chain joins TRBV19 and TRBJ1-2, with D possibly being TRBD1 (5 bases). CDR3 in DNA: TGTGCCAGTAGTATAGGACAGACTTATGGCTACACCTTC. Encoded protein: CASSIGQTYGYTF.